Listed below are T cell receptor beta chains from one sample, sequenced in a study of tumor-infiltrating lymphocytes in localized non-small cell lung cancer. TCRdb keeps only in-frame clones here, not all; method: immunoSEQ multiplex PCR. The repertoire holds around 1,500 clones, with 30% to 40% as singletons. Sequenced material: uninvolved lung tissue not adjacent to the tumor. These TCRs come from a human donor with non-small cell lung cancer. CDR3s include the opening cysteine and the closing phenylalanine or tryptophan. D genes are given only for firm matches. The size of a clone is reported for some rows only, either as once, few or many, or as a class for expanded clones.

>TRBD2|.|TRBV5-6|TRBJ2-7
TGTGCCAGCAGCCAAAGTAGTAGCGGGAGGAACTACGAGCAGTACTTC
CASSQSSSGRNYEQYF
>.|few|TRBV2|TRBJ2-2
TGTGCCAGCAGTGGCGACTACCACACCGGGGAGCTGTTTTTT
CASSGDYHTGELFF
>.|.|TRBV4-3|TRBJ1-2
TGCGCCAGCAGCCAAGATGGGGGGTGGTATGGCTACACCTTC
CASSQDGGWYGYTF
>.|.|TRBV5-1|TRBJ1-2
TGCGCCAGCGATACAGGGAATTCTAACTATGGCTACACCTTC
CASDTGNSNYGYTF
>.|few|TRBV6-6|TRBJ1-2
TGTGCCAGCAGTCCCACAGGGTTAGAAGGCTACACCTTC
CASSPTGLEGYTF
>.|.|TRBV30|TRBJ2-4
TGTGCCGCAGCCCCGGACGGCGAAAACATTCAGTACTTC
CAAAPDGENIQYF
>.|few|TRBV5-1|TRBJ1-1
TGCGCCAGCAGCTCCTGGACTGGTGAAGCTTTCTTT
CASSSWTGEAFF
>.|few|TRBV7-9|TRBJ1-1
TGTGCCAGCAGCTTAGCCACTGAAGCTTTCTTT
CASSLATEAFF
>.|.|TRBV5-8|TRBJ1-1
TGTGCCAGCAGCCTATATTACCAGACAGGGAACACTGAAGCTTTCTTT
CASSLYYQTGNTEAFF
>.|medium-sized|TRBV25-1|TRBJ1-1
TGTGCCAGCAGGGAACAGGGTTGGTCAGAAGCTTTCTTT
CASREQGWSEAFF
>.|few|TRBV6-5|TRBJ1-5
TGTGCCAGCGGGGGGGGAAATCAGCCCCAGCATTTT
CASGGGNQPQHF
>.|.|TRBV30|TRBJ2-7
TGTGCCTGGAGTAGGGGAACACTGGGCGAGCAGTACTTC
CAWSRGTLGEQYF
>TRBD1|.|TRBV12-5|TRBJ1-2
TGTGCTAGTGGTTTGCCCCACTATTGGACAGGACGGCCAATCAACTATGGCTACACCTTC
CASGLPHYWTGRPINYGYTF
>TRBD1|.|TRBV4-1|TRBJ1-1
TGCGCCAGCAGCCAAACGGACAGGGACACTGAAGCTTTCTTT
CASSQTDRDTEAFF
>TRBD2|.|TRBV29-1|TRBJ2-3
TGCAGCGTTGTCTCCTGGACTAGCGGATACACAGATACGCAGTATTTT
CSVVSWTSGYTDTQYF
>TRBD2|.|TRBV2|TRBJ2-7
TGTGCCAGCAGTGCAGATAGCGGGGGCCCCTACGAGCAGTACTTC
CASSADSGGPYEQYF
>.|.|TRBV7-2|TRBJ2-7
TGTGCCAGCAGCTATACCTGGAGGGCCGGAAGCGAGCAGTACTTC
CASSYTWRAGSEQYF
>TRBD1|once|TRBV11-2|TRBJ2-7
TGTGCCAGCAGCTTAGGGACAGGGGGCTACGAGCAGTACTTC
CASSLGTGGYEQYF
>.|few|TRBV14|TRBJ1-1
TGTGCCAGCAGCCAAGAAGGCATGAGGGTATGGAACACTGAAGCTTTCTTT
CASSQEGMRVWNTEAFF
>.|.|TRBV30|TRBJ2-2
TGTGCCTGGAGAAGACAGCAGAGGACCGGGGAGCTGTTTTTT
CAWRRQQRTGELFF
>.|.|TRBV5-8|TRBJ1-3
TGTGCCAGCAGCTTGGAAGGGGCTGGAGGAAACACCATATATTTT
CASSLEGAGGNTIYF